A selection of T cell receptor beta chains follows, all from one sample in a study of cytomegalovirus exposure and HLA in healthy donors. Measured with immunoSEQ multiplex PCR; TCRdb has only the in-frame clones, and not every one. The sample has about 100,000 clones, 65% to 80% seen once. Material for sequencing was PBMCs. All receptors come from a middle-aged woman in good health and CMV-seronegative. The CDR3 runs from the conserved cysteine through the conserved F or W. D genes are given only for firm matches. Rows give clone size only sometimes, using once, few, many, or a class for an expanded clone.

-	TRBV5-4	TRBJ2-7	-	CASSLVGDYEQYF	TGTGCCAGCAGCTTAGTCGGAGACTACGAGCAGTACTTC
-	TRBV19	TRBJ2-2	-	CASTQSEIDGELFF	TGTGCCAGTACCCAGTCCGAAATCGACGGGGAGCTGTTTTTT
-	TRBV11-3	TRBJ2-1	-	CASSFLGPGEQFF	TGTGCCAGCAGCTTCCTGGGCCCTGGTGAGCAGTTCTTC
TRBD1	TRBV28	TRBJ2-3	once	CASSTTWGDRGRRATDTQYF	TGTGCCAGTAGTACCACTTGGGGGGACAGGGGGCGGAGGGCGACAGATACGCAGTATTTT
-	TRBV7-9	TRBJ2-3	-	CASSYDRTYTDTQYF	TGTGCCAGTAGCTATGACAGGACCTACACAGATACGCAGTATTTT
-	TRBV27	TRBJ2-7	-	CASSLLQGSEQYF	TGTGCCAGCAGTTTATTACAGGGCTCCGAGCAGTACTTC
TRBD1	TRBV11-1	TRBJ2-5	-	CASSWGQGILETQYF	TGTGCCAGCAGCTGGGGACAGGGGATTTTAGAGACCCAGTACTTC
TRBD2	TRBV7-2	TRBJ2-2	-	CASSPRGRVVTGELFF	TGTGCCAGCAGCCCCCGGGGGAGGGTAGTAACCGGGGAGCTGTTTTTT
TRBD1	TRBV19	TRBJ1-4	-	CASRTGEGGKLFF	TGTGCCAGCCGGACAGGGGAAGGGGGAAAACTGTTTTTT
TRBD2	TRBV6-4	TRBJ2-3	-	CASRELASALSTDTQYF	TGTGCCAGCAGGGAACTAGCGTCGGCCCTTAGCACAGATACGCAGTATTTT
TRBD2	TRBV5-4	TRBJ2-5	once	CASSLARGGGALGEETQYF	TGTGCCAGCAGCTTGGCCCGGGGCGGGGGGGCCTTGGGGGAGGAGACCCAGTACTTC
TRBD2	TRBV7-9	TRBJ2-7	-	CASSSTSGALYEQYF	TGTGCCAGCTCATCGACTAGCGGGGCGCTTTATGAGCAGTACTTC
-	TRBV7-3	TRBJ1-1	-	CASSLSLNTEAFF	TGTGCCAGCAGCTTATCCTTGAACACTGAAGCTTTCTTT
-	TRBV5-1	TRBJ2-5	once	CASSFAMETQYF	TGCGCCAGCAGCTTTGCTATGGAGACCCAGTACTTC
-	TRBV2	TRBJ1-6	-	CASSDLRNSPLHF	TGTGCCAGCAGTGATTTGAGGAATTCACCCCTCCACTTT
-	TRBV2	TRBJ1-6	-	CASSDPGGPSSYNSPLHF	TGTGCCAGCAGTGACCCGGGAGGGCCGAGCTCCTATAATTCCCCCCTCCACTTT
-	TRBV28	TRBJ2-2	-	CASTPYQVNTGELFF	TGTGCCAGCACCCCGTACCAGGTTAACACCGGGGAGCTGTTTTTT
TRBD2	TRBV7-2	TRBJ2-1	once	CASSFSGVSYNEQFF	TGTGCCAGCAGCTTTAGCGGGGTCTCCTACAATGAGCAGTTCTTC
-	TRBV5-1	TRBJ2-7	-	CASSLEGMPSYEQYF	TGCGCCAGCAGCTTGGAGGGGATGCCTTCCTACGAGCAGTACTTC
-	TRBV7-9	TRBJ2-7	-	CASSLESGTGEQYF	TGTGCCAGCAGCTTAGAATCGGGAACGGGTGAGCAGTACTTC
TRBD1	TRBV5-8	TRBJ2-2	-	CASSPGTGVAGELFF	TGTGCCAGCAGCCCCGGGACAGGGGTTGCCGGGGAGCTGTTTTTT
TRBD2	TRBV7-2	TRBJ2-1	-	CASSLDGGGYNEQFF	TGTGCCAGCAGCTTGGATGGCGGGGGGTACAATGAGCAGTTCTTC
-	TRBV14	TRBJ2-1	few	CASSQVEGGGQFF	TGTGCCAGCAGCCAAGTCGAGGGCGGAGGGCAGTTCTTC
-	TRBV4-3	TRBJ2-7	-	CASSQGWGQGSSEQYF	TGCGCCAGCAGCCAAGGGTGGGGGCAGGGCAGTAGCGAGCAGTACTTC
-	TRBV23-1	TRBJ1-4	few	CASSGVGGQTNEKLFF	TGCGCCAGCAGTGGGGTAGGGGGACAAACTAATGAAAAACTGTTTTTT
-	TRBV28	TRBJ2-3	-	CASSLRELDTQYF	TGTGCCAGCAGTTTGAGGGAGCTCGATACGCAGTATTTT
TRBD1	TRBV7-2	TRBJ1-1	-	CASRFSGQTAFF	TGTGCCAGCAGGTTCTCGGGACAGACAGCTTTCTTT
TRBD1	TRBV19	TRBJ2-7	-	CASSIQGAPYEQYF	TGTGCCAGTAGTATCCAGGGGGCGCCCTACGAGCAGTACTTC
TRBD1	TRBV7-9	TRBJ2-4	-	CASSSPTGGAKNIQYF	TGTGCCAGCAGCTCGCCGACAGGGGGGGCCAAAAACATTCAGTACTTC
TRBD1	TRBV9	TRBJ2-3	once	CASSTSGTATSTDTQYF	TGTGCCAGCAGCACTTCCGGGACAGCCACTAGCACAGATACGCAGTATTTT
TRBD1	TRBV7-9	TRBJ2-7	few	CASSLAGTGWDEQYF	TGTGCCAGCAGCTTAGCCGGGACAGGGTGGGACGAGCAGTACTTC
TRBD1	TRBV5-1	TRBJ2-5	-	CASSLYSSGTGGQETQYF	TGCGCCAGCAGCTTGTACTCTTCCGGGACAGGGGGCCAAGAGACCCAGTACTTC
-	TRBV7-8	TRBJ2-2	-	CASPFEGSTGELFF	TGTGCCAGCCCCTTTGAGGGTTCCACCGGGGAGCTGTTTTTT
-	TRBV5-4	TRBJ1-6	-	CASAGGNSPLHF	TGTGCCTCAGCGGGAGGGAATTCACCCCTCCACTTT
-	TRBV19	TRBJ1-2	-	CASSISGGGGYTF	TGTGCCAGTAGTATTTCCGGCGGGGGTGGCTACACCTTC
TRBD1	TRBV6-1	TRBJ1-5	-	CASNRQGQPQHF	TGTGCCAGCAACCGACAGGGTCAGCCCCAGCATTTT
TRBD2	TRBV5-1	TRBJ2-3	-	CASSSLAGTDTQYF	TGCGCCAGCAGCTCCCTAGCGGGCACAGATACGCAGTATTTT
TRBD2	TRBV18	TRBJ2-7	few	CASSPPGLAGSYEQYF	TGTGCCAGCTCACCGCCGGGACTAGCGGGTTCCTACGAGCAGTACTTC
TRBD2	TRBV30	TRBJ2-7	few	CAWSLSRTSGSNEQYF	TGTGCCTGGAGTCTCTCGAGGACTAGCGGGAGTAACGAGCAGTACTTC
TRBD2	TRBV7-6	TRBJ2-1	-	CASSLTSGGYNEQFF	TGTGCCAGCAGCCTTACTAGCGGGGGATACAATGAGCAGTTCTTC
TRBD1	TRBV5-1	TRBJ2-7	-	CASGLAGTGRYEQYF	TGCGCCAGCGGCTTGGCGGGGACAGGGAGGTACGAGCAGTACTTC
-	TRBV18	TRBJ2-3	-	CASSPFSTDTQYF	TGTGCCAGCTCACCCTTCTCCACAGATACGCAGTATTTT